The 5 T cell receptor beta chains below were found in one sample sequenced in a study of blood T cells in healthy people across ages. It was with a sample-barcoded 5' primer and a J-beta primer mix that a second PCR of about 6 to 12 cycles was run. TCRdb reprocessed the 5' RACE reads via MiXCR and lists one record per CDR3 protein. The sample holds approximately 1.5 million distinct CDR3 sequences, roughly 32% seen once. The sequencing sample was made of blood. All receptors derive from a woman in her 30s in good health.

In this sample, this clonotype turned up a few times. This chain links TRBV9 with TRBJ2-1; D not resolved. V lost 0 bases and J 0 bases, leaving 4 bases between the germline ends. The CDR3 extends over 14 amino acids. Germline V gives CDR1 SGDLS, CDR2 YYNGEE. Here the CDR3 DNA reads TGTGCCAGCAGCGTAGTAGACTCCTACAATGAGCAGTTCTTC. Translating gives CASSVVDSYNEQFF.

This clonotype was counted once. J is TRBJ2-3 and V is TRBV12-3 or TRBV12-4; maybe TRBD2 (6 bases). V was pared by 0 bases and J by 2 bases, with 9 bases between. This CDR3 region has 15 residues. CDR3: CASSLARRDTDTQYF. CDR3 in DNA: TGTGCCAGCAGTTTAGCGAGGAGGGACACAGATACGCAGTATTTT.

On this clonotype itself: Being one base from a much bigger clone, this may be a read error. The V and J genes are TRBV7-2 and TRBJ2-1; 12 positions match TRBD2. The germline V gene encodes CDR1 SGHTA and CDR2 FQGNSA. This CDR3 is 18 amino acids long. The junction had 15 bases not matched to a gene; V was cut back by 4 bases and J by 8 bases. CDR3 region: CASSYGASGRDGGYEQFF. The DNA of the CDR3 is TGTGCCAGCAGCTACGGGGCTAGCGGGAGGGATGGTGGGTATGAGCAGTTCTTC.

This clonotype showed up just a few times. The V and J genes are TRBV24-1 and TRBJ2-1, with 7 nucleotides matching TRBD1. The V gene's germline CDR1 is KGHDR and CDR2 SFDVKD. V was pared by 3 bases and J by 0 bases, with 4 bases of the junction left unmatched. This CDR3 comprises 16 residues. The CDR3 spells CATSDPTGDSYNEQFF. CDR3 DNA: TGTGCCACCAGTGATCCCACAGGGGACTCCTACAATGAGCAGTTCTTC.

The gene calls are TRBV20-1 and TRBJ2-7; D gene uncertain. Germline-derived CDR1 and CDR2 are DFQATT and SNEGSKA (reference sequence). CDR3 length equals 13 residues. Trimming removed 1 base from V and 5 bases from J, with 12 bases in between. The CDR3, as DNA: TGCAGTGCTAGAGTAGGGATTGAGGACGAGCAGTACTTC. Translation: CSARVGIEDEQYF.